This TCR beta chain was sequenced during a study of blood T cell repertoires in COVID-19. Methods used by the authors: Estimation of nucleated cell counts was performed using reference gene primer amplification. Here immunoSEQ multiplex PCR was the method, and the copy in TCRdb shows in-frame clones only, minus some. The V and J calls and clone size were taken over from that table, and D and trimming were inferred from the DNA. The table includes 320,000 or so clones, 88% detected once. Germline V lookup: CDR1 MDHEN, CDR2 SYDVKM. V dropped 5 bases and J dropped 3; count of bases not matched to a gene: 5. The CDR3 loop spans 14 amino acids.

The sequencing input was PBMCs or T cells enriched from blood (not recorded which). The receptor comes from a man aged 30-40 years who had recovered from COVID-19. The chain employs TRBV28 and TRBJ2-7; 9 nucleotides align to TRBD1. The CDR3 DNA reads TGTGCCAGCAGTCCGGCGGGACAGGGCTACGAGCAGTACTTC. It is translated as CASSPAGQGYEQYF.